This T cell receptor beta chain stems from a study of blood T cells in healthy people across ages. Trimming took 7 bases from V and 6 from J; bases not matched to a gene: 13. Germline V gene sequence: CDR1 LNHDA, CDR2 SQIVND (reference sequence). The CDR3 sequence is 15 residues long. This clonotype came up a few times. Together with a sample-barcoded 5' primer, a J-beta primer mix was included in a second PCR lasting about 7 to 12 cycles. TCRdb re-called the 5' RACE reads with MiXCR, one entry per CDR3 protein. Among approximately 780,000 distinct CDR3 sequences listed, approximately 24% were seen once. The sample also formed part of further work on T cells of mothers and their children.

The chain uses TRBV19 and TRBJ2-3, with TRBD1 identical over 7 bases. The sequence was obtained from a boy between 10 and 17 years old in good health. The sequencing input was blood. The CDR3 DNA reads TGTGCCAGTACCCCAGGGGGTCATCGGACGGATACGCAGTATTTT. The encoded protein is CASTPGGHRTDTQYF.